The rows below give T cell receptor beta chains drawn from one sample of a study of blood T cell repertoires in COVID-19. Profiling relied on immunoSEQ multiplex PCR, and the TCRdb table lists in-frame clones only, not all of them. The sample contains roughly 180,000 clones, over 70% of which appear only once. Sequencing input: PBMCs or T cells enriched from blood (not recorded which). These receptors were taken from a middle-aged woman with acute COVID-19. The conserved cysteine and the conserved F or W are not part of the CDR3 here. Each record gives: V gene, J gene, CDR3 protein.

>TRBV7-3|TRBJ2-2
ASTRTSGTGELF
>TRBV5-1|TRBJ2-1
ASSFKDSNEQF
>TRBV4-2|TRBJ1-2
ASSQEQSSYGYT
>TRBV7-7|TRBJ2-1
ASSLLRGNEQF
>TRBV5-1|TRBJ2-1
ASSLDPSGSSYNEQF
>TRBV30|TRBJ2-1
AGRGGALLYNEQF
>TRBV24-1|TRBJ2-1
ATSDPTGLATGEQF
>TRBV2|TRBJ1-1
ASRGQGDTEAF
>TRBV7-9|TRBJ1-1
ASSLDGTGKTEAF
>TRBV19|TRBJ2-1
ASSGGLAGGLEQF
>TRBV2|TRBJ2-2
ASSTSGRDTGELF
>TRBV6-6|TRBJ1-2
ASRLDGTAYGYT
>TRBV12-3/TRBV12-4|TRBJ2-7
ASSRQGGYEQY
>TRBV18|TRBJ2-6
ASSNPTQGHSSGANVLT
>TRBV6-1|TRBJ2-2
ASSENPAGLAGVDTGELF
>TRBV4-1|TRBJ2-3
ASSQARLAGQSTDTQY
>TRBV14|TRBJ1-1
ASSYQVNTEAF
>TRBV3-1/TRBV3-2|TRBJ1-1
ASSQGLRGRAF